This TCR beta chain originates from a study of T cells after yellow fever vaccination. TCRdb re-called the 5' RACE reads through MiXCR, storing one row per CDR3 protein. The repertoire holds 300,000 or so distinct CDR3 sequences, 8.5% to 10% seen once, with 3% to 4% in the top ten. This clonotype showed up just a few times. V was clipped by 4 bases and J by 2 bases, with 15 bases between them. This CDR3 contains 16 residues. Germline loops: CDR1 KGHSH, CDR2 LQKENI. This specimen consisted of CD4+ T cells sorted from PBMCs, obtained 5 days after the yellow fever booster vaccination. J is TRBJ1-5 and V is TRBV18, with TRBD1 as a possible D gene (5 bases). The source is a man between 18 and 29 years old who received the YFV17D yellow fever vaccine. CDR3 loop: CASSRSREYGNQPQHF. CDR3 nucleotide sequence: TGTGCCAGCTCACGTTCCAGGGAATATGGCAATCAGCCCCAGCATTTT.